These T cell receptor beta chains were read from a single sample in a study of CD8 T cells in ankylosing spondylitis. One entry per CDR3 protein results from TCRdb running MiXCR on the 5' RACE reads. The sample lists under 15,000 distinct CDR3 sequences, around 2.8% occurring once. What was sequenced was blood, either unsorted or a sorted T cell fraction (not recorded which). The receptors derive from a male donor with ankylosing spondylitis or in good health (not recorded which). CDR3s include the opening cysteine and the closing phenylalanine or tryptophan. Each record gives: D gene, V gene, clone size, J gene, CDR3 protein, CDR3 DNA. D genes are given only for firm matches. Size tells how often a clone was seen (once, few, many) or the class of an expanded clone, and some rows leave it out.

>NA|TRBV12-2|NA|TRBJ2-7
CASRLGTRTLQGKEQYF
TGTGCAAGTCGCTTAGGGACCCGTACCCTTCAGGGGAAGGAGCAGTACTTC
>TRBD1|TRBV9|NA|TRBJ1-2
CASSAIDHFSGGDGYTF
TGTGCCAGCAGCGCAATCGATCACTTCTCAGGGGGGGATGGCTACACCTTC
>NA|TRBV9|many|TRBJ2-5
CASSVQVGETQYF
TGTGCCAGCAGCGTACAGGTCGGAGAGACCCAGTACTTC
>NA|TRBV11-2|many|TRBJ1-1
CASIVQGRLRNTEAFF
TGTGCCAGCATCGTACAGGGTAGGTTGCGGAACACTGAAGCTTTCTTT
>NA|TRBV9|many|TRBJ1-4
CASSGGGAVEKLFF
TGTGCCAGCAGCGGCGGGGGGGCTGTCGAAAAACTGTTTTTT
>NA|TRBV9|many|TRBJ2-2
CASSGTGTRIRGTGELFF
TGTGCCAGCAGCGGAACCGGGACCCGAATCCGGGGCACCGGGGAGCTGTTTTTT
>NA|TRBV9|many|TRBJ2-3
CASSVAAGSSTDTQYF
TGTGCCAGCAGCGTAGCTGCGGGTTCTAGCACAGATACGCAGTATTTT
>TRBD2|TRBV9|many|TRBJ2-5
CASSVGPGLAGGTGETQYF
TGTGCCAGCAGCGTAGGCCCGGGACTAGCGGGGGGCACAGGAGAGACCCAGTACTTC
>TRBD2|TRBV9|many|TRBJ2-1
CASSVASGVYNEQFF
TGTGCCAGCAGCGTTGCTAGCGGGGTTTACAATGAGCAGTTCTTC
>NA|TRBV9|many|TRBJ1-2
CASSVEEAVNGYTF
TGTGCCAGCAGCGTAGAGGAGGCAGTTAATGGCTACACCTTC
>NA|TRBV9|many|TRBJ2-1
CASSVDSLSADEQFF
TGTGCCAGCAGCGTAGATTCCCTAAGTGCGGATGAGCAGTTCTTC
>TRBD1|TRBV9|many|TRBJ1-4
CASSVVTGGKLFF
TGTGCCAGCAGCGTAGTAACAGGGGGCAAACTGTTTTTT
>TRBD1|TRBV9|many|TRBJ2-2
CASSVGTENTGELFF
TGTGCCAGCAGCGTTGGGACAGAGAACACCGGGGAGCTGTTTTTT
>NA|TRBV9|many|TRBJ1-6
CASSVEQTNSPLHF
TGTGCCAGCAGCGTAGAGCAGACTAATTCACCCCTCCACTTT
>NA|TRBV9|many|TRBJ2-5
CASSVVGLTRETQYF
TGTGCCAGCAGCGTAGTAGGCCTTACTCGGGAGACCCAGTACTTC